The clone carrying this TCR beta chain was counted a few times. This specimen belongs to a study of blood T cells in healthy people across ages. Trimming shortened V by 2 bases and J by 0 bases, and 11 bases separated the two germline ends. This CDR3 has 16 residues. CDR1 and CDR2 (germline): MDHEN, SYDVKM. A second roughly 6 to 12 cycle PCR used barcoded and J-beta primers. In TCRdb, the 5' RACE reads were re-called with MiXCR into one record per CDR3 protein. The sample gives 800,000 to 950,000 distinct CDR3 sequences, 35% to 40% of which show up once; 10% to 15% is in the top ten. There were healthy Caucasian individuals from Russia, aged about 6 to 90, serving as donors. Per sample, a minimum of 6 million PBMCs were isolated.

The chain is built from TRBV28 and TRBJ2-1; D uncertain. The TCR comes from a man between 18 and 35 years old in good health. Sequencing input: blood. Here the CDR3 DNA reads TGTGCCAGCAGTTTAATCGCGGAGCACTCCTACAATGAGCAGTTCTTC. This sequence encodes CASSLIAEHSYNEQFF.